This TCR beta chain was recovered during a study of shared clonotypes between healthy human individuals. Whole-study findings and limits: Across subsets, estimated richness was generally greater for naive than for memory populations. Naive CD4 clonotypes were shared across a few donors at roughly 5%. Specimens sampled were limited to blood, with tissue repertoires likely differing.

In the case of this clone: Its specificity is unknown.

CDR1 and CDR2 (germline): SGHDT, YYEEEE. The CDR3 is 16 amino acids. J was trimmed by 7 bases and V by 5 bases; bases with no gene match: 10. As defined, naive CD8 cells were CD45RO-negative and positively selected for CCR7, with terminally differentiated effector memory CD45RA+ cells excluded. Assay: immunoSEQ multiplex PCR; the TCRdb copy retains only in-frame clones and omits some. Of millions of clones listed, about 95% are singletons. The sequenced material came from naive CD8+ T cells sorted from blood. The TCR was taken from a man younger than 35 in good health. V is TRBV5-6 and J is TRBJ2-7; TRBD2 aligns across 15 bases. DNA for the CDR3: TGTGCCAGCAGGGACGGACTAGCGGGAGGGCCGGGGGAGCAGTACTTC. Encoded protein: CASRDGLAGGPGEQYF.